These T cell receptor beta chains were read from a single sample in a study of vaccination and CD4 T cells after COVID-19. These receptors have no known antigen. MiXCR, run by TCRdb on the PCR reads, gives a single entry per CDR3 protein. Counted here are some 15,000 distinct CDR3 sequences, over 45% occurring once; the ten biggest clones make up around an eighth. Sequencing was carried out using CD4+ T cells from blood, cultured in vitro. These receptor sequences come from a human donor who had recovered from COVID-19. The CDR3 runs from the conserved cysteine through the conserved F or W. D genes are given only for firm matches. A row's size may be missing; if present it is once, few, many or a size class.

.	few	TRBV20-1	TRBJ1-5	CSARGSNRFQPQHF	TGCAGTGCTAGAGGTTCGAACCGATTTCAGCCCCAGCATTTT
.	.	TRBV7-9	TRBJ2-3	CASSLVPRGDTQYF	TGTGCCAGCAGCTTAGTGCCTCGCGGGGATACGCAGTATTTT
.	.	TRBV24-1	TRBJ2-3	CATSVRVAASSTDTQYF	TGTGCCACCAGTGTTCGCGTGGCGGCCTCTAGCACAGATACGCAGTATTTT
TRBD2	few	TRBV6-2/TRBV6-3	TRBJ2-2	CASKGLGSGELFF	TGTGCCAGCAAAGGACTAGGCAGCGGGGAGCTGTTTTTT
.	.	TRBV2	TRBJ2-6	CASSEASRVAVLTF	TGTGCCAGCAGTGAAGCGTCCAGGGTAGCCGTCCTGACTTTC
TRBD1	.	TRBV6-9	TRBJ1-1	CASSYRTGDRNTEAFF	TGTGCCAGCAGTTATCGTACAGGGGACCGGAACACTGAAGCTTTCTTT
TRBD2	.	TRBV2	TRBJ2-1	CASADGGSSYNEQFF	TGTGCCAGCGCGGACGGCGGGAGCTCCTACAATGAGCAGTTCTTC
.	.	TRBV21-1	TRBJ2-2	CASSNRDWPCPGELFF	TGTGCCAGCAGCAACCGGGACTGGCCCTGCCCCGGGGAGCTGTTTTTT
.	.	TRBV24-1	TRBJ2-5	CATSDFRGRETQYF	TGTGCCACCAGTGACTTCAGGGGTCGAGAGACCCAGTACTTC
TRBD2	.	TRBV11-2	TRBJ2-3	CASRVAGGSPTDTQYF	TGTGCCAGCAGGGTAGCGGGAGGGAGTCCCACAGATACGCAGTATTTT
TRBD2	.	TRBV20-1	TRBJ2-2	CSANPTSGSTGELFF	TGCAGTGCCAATCCGACTAGCGGGAGTACTGGGGAGCTGTTTTTT
.	few	TRBV6-1	TRBJ1-4	CASSDPPPEGRVSGEKLFF	TGTGCCAGCAGTGACCCCCCCCCTGAAGGCAGGGTTAGTGGTGAAAAACTGTTTTTT
TRBD2	once	TRBV27	TRBJ2-5	CASSFLAGSYQETQYF	TGTGCCAGCAGTTTTTTAGCGGGATCTTACCAAGAGACCCAGTACTTC
.	once	TRBV2	TRBJ1-5	CASSGSIREQPQHF	TGTGCCAGCAGTGGATCCATTCGGGAACAGCCCCAGCATTTT
TRBD1	few	TRBV2	TRBJ1-6	CASRSDRSLFDSPLHF	TGTGCCAGCAGGTCGGACAGGTCCTTATTCGATTCACCCCTCCACTTT
.	few	TRBV7-2	TRBJ2-1	CASTPDSLYNEQFF	TGTGCCAGCACCCCGGACAGCTTGTACAATGAGCAGTTCTTC
TRBD2	.	TRBV2	TRBJ2-3	CASKSTSGSPDTQYF	TGTGCCAGCAAGTCTACTAGCGGGAGCCCAGATACGCAGTATTTT
TRBD1	few	TRBV20-1	TRBJ2-2	CSARPGTGGNTGELFF	TGCAGTGCTAGACCCGGGACAGGGGGTAACACCGGGGAGCTGTTTTTT
TRBD1	once	TRBV28	TRBJ1-2	CASRPQGTGNGYTF	TGTGCCAGCAGGCCGCAGGGGACAGGGAATGGCTACACCTTC
.	.	TRBV20-1	TRBJ2-7	CSTVGSYEQYF	TGCAGTACCGTAGGGTCCTACGAGCAGTACTTC
.	.	TRBV19	TRBJ2-3	CASSGLQEQYF	TGTGCCAGCTCCGGACTGCAGGAGCAGTATTTT
.	few	TRBV25-1	TRBJ2-5	CASSESLYQETQYF	TGTGCCAGCAGTGAGTCCTTGTACCAAGAGACCCAGTACTTC
.	few	TRBV7-2	TRBJ1-6	CASSLDMSRGNSPLHF	TGTGCCAGCAGCTTAGATATGTCTAGGGGCAATTCACCCCTCCACTTT
TRBD2	few	TRBV7-9	TRBJ2-7	CASSETSGSGEQYF	TGTGCCAGCAGCGAGACTAGCGGGAGCGGCGAGCAGTACTTC
.	.	TRBV12-3/TRBV12-4	TRBJ2-1	CASSSGLYNEQFF	TGTGCCAGCAGTTCCGGACTTTACAATGAGCAGTTCTTC
.	.	TRBV6-2/TRBV6-3	TRBJ2-7	CASSPQGVGEQYF	TGTGCCAGCAGTCCCCAAGGGGTGGGAGAGCAGTACTTC
TRBD2	.	TRBV20-1	TRBJ2-1	CSASLAGGRSYNEQFF	TGCAGTGCTAGTCTAGCGGGAGGCCGGAGCTACAATGAGCAGTTCTTC
TRBD1	.	TRBV20-1	TRBJ1-4	CSARSGTVNEKLFF	TGCAGTGCTAGGTCCGGGACAGTTAATGAAAAACTGTTTTTT
.	.	TRBV14	TRBJ2-1	CASSQVPWAGEQFF	TGTGCCAGCAGCCAGGTCCCCTGGGCGGGGGAGCAGTTCTTC
TRBD1	.	TRBV2	TRBJ1-4	CASSTGTGGREKLFF	TGTGCCAGCAGTACCGGGACAGGGGGAAGGGAAAAACTGTTTTTT
.	.	TRBV3-1	TRBJ2-7	CASSQGRTNYEQYF	TGTGCCAGCAGCCAAGGCCGAACCAACTACGAGCAGTACTTC
.	few	TRBV7-2	TRBJ1-5	CASSLDRSNQPQHF	TGTGCCAGCAGCTTAGACAGGTCAAATCAGCCCCAGCATTTT
TRBD1	few	TRBV20-1	TRBJ1-4	CSAKDRVVEKLFF	TGCAGTGCCAAGGACAGGGTGGTCGAAAAACTGTTTTTT
.	.	TRBV5-4	TRBJ2-7	CASSSDLTLSSYEQYF	TGTGCCAGCAGTTCAGACTTAACTCTCAGCTCCTACGAGCAGTACTTC
.	.	TRBV6-1	TRBJ2-2	CASSPQGGNTGELFF	TGTGCCAGCAGCCCCCAGGGGGGGAACACCGGGGAGCTGTTTTTT
.	.	TRBV7-6	TRBJ2-5	CASSLLATKGETQYF	TGTGCCAGCAGCTTGCTAGCGACAAAAGGGGAGACCCAGTACTTC
TRBD2	.	TRBV18	TRBJ2-5	CASSPVAGQETQYF	TGTGCCAGCTCACCTGTAGCGGGCCAAGAGACCCAGTACTTC
TRBD2	.	TRBV7-9	TRBJ2-5	CASSLDLAGGLETQYF	TGTGCCAGCAGCTTAGATCTAGCGGGAGGGTTGGAGACCCAGTACTTC
.	.	TRBV2	TRBJ2-5	CASSEARAGGGTQYF	TGTGCCAGCAGTGAAGCGCGGGCGGGTGGGGGAACCCAGTACTTC
.	few	TRBV30	TRBJ2-5	CAWSDQGSQETQYF	TGTGCCTGGAGTGACCAGGGCTCCCAAGAGACCCAGTACTTC
TRBD2	.	TRBV7-2	TRBJ2-5	CASSRSGTSGETQYF	TGTGCCAGCAGCCGCTCCGGGACTAGTGGCGAGACCCAGTACTTC
TRBD2	.	TRBV7-6	TRBJ2-1	CASSGLAGSYNEQFF	TGTGCCAGCAGCGGACTAGCGGGATCCTACAATGAGCAGTTCTTC
.	few	TRBV15	TRBJ1-5	CATSRDGRQGYNQPQHF	TGTGCCACCAGCAGAGATGGTAGGCAGGGGTACAATCAGCCCCAGCATTTT
.	.	TRBV2	TRBJ2-5	CASSLETQYF	TGTGCCAGCAGTTTGGAGACCCAGTACTTC
.	.	TRBV29-1	TRBJ2-3	CSVEGSSTDTQYF	TGCAGCGTTGAAGGCTCTAGCACAGATACGCAGTATTTT
.	.	TRBV20-1	TRBJ1-6	CSAEGRGYSPLHF	TGCAGTGCCGAGGGGAGGGGTTATTCACCCCTCCACTTT
.	.	TRBV18	TRBJ1-1	CASSPATENTEAFF	TGTGCCAGCTCACCCGCGACAGAGAACACTGAAGCTTTCTTT
TRBD2	once	TRBV5-1	TRBJ2-5	CASSYGGEETQYF	TGCGCCAGCAGCTATGGGGGGGAAGAGACCCAGTACTTC
.	few	TRBV5-1	TRBJ1-5	CASSSELFQQPQHF	TGCGCCAGCAGTTCAGAACTATTCCAACAGCCCCAGCATTTT
.	.	TRBV7-3	TRBJ2-5	CASSLSAAQETQYF	TGTGCCAGCAGCTTATCGGCAGCCCAAGAGACCCAGTACTTC
TRBD1	.	TRBV12-3/TRBV12-4	TRBJ1-1	CASSLKGQGSTEAFF	TGTGCCAGCAGTTTAAAGGGACAGGGATCCACTGAAGCTTTCTTT
.	few	TRBV20-1	TRBJ1-2	CSAILTVNKANYGYTF	TGCAGTGCTATCCTGACAGTGAATAAAGCTAACTATGGCTACACCTTC
TRBD2	.	TRBV20-1	TRBJ2-1	CSARRGGRDPYNEQFF	TGCAGTGCTAGGCGCGGCGGGAGGGACCCCTACAATGAGCAGTTCTTC